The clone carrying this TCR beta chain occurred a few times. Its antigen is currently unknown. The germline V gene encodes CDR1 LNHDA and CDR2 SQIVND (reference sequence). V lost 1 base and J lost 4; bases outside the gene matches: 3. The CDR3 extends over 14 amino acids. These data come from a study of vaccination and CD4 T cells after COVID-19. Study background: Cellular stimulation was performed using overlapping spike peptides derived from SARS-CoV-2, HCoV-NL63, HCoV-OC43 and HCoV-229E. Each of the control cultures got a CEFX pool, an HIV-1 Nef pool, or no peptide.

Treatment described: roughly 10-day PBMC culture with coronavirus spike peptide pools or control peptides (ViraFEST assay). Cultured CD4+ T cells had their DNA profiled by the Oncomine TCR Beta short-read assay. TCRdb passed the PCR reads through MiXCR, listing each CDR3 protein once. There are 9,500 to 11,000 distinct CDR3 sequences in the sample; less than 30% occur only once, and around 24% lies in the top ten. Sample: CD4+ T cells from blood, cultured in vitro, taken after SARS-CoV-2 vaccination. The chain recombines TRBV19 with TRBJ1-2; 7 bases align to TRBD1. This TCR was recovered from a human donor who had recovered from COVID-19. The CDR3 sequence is CASSIGGQLYGYTF. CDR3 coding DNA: TGTGCCAGTAGTATAGGGGGACAGCTCTATGGCTACACCTTC.